The entry below gives a single TCR beta chain sequence along with its context. This same CDR3 is encoded by further DNA sequences in the sample. This table comes from immunoSEQ multiplex PCR, and its TCRdb copy is limited to in-frame clones, with some not included. This sample has approximately 740,000 clones, with 80% to 95% found just once. The V gene end was trimmed by 7 bases and the J gene end by 4 bases; junction bases not matched to a gene: 3. This CDR3 is 13 amino acids long. Germline V CDR1 and CDR2: SNHLY, FYNNEI. This record belongs to a study of shared clonotypes between healthy human individuals. CD8 cells classed as naive were CD45RO-negative and positively selected for CCR7, excluding terminally differentiated effector memory CD45RA+ cells.

V gene TRBV2 combines with J gene TRBJ2-1; TRBD2 matches at 8 bases. This clonotype was sampled from a man in his thirties or forties in good health. The sequencing input was naive CD8+ T cells sorted from blood. The CDR3 spells CASKRESYNEQFF. Written as DNA, the CDR3 is TGTGCCAGCAAGCGGGAGTCTTACAATGAGCAGTTCTTC.